What follows is one T cell receptor beta chain and its context. The data were taken from a study of CD8 T cells in Susac syndrome. Losses at the gene ends were 6 bases for V and 7 bases for J; bases not matched to a gene: 5. CDR1 and CDR2 (germline): MNHEY, SMNVEV (reference sequence). The CDR3 covers 14 residues. Reverse transcription used about 0.45 to 1 ug RNA and random hexamers. Amplification of the TCR beta CDR3 was carried out by immunoSEQ multiplex PCR, which spanned a total of 54 Vbeta and 13 Jbeta segments. One entry per CDR3 protein, called by TCRdb with MiXCR from the immunoSEQ multiplex PCR reads. The sample carries about 300,000 distinct CDR3 sequences, approximately 89% recorded once.

The chain has TRBV27 and TRBJ2-2; TRBD1 matches at 10 bases. The clonotype comes from a human donor with multiple sclerosis. Sequencing was done on a sample of CD8+ T cells from PBMCs. In nucleotides, the CDR3 is TGTGCCAGCAGACCCGGGACAGGGGTCGGGGAGCTGTTTTTT. Its protein product is CASRPGTGVGELFF.